The 19 T cell receptor beta chains below all came from one sample that was sequenced in a study of post-analysis software for immune sequencing data. Study findings and constraints: Included in a set of roughly five TRBV segments more frequent in patients than controls were TRBV5-6, TRBV5-1 and TRBV20-1.

No antigen has been assigned to these receptors. Incorporated into the TCR beta cDNA libraries were unique molecular identifiers, which served to reduce PCR and sequencing biases. A single record per CDR3 protein comes from TCRdb applying MiXCR to the PCR reads. The sample has fewer than 850,000 distinct CDR3 sequences; less than 35% are singletons. The specimen sequenced was blood. The receptors stem from a girl aged 10 to 17 with multiple sclerosis.

Concerning this clonotype itself: The junction does not match germline at one end; this may be a read error. The rearrangement links TRBV7-2 to TRBJ2-7; D gene uncertain. The germline V gene encodes CDR1 SGHTA and CDR2 FQGNSA. The CDR3 has 14 amino acids. CDR3 bases: TGTGCCAGCAGCTTAAGCAGGATCGCGTACGAGCGGTACTTC. Its protein product is CASSLSRIAYERYF.

This chain uses TRBV20-1 with TRBJ2-5; 8 nucleotides match TRBD1. V shed 1 base, J shed 4 bases, and the junction held 5 bases outside the gene matches. The CDR3 is made up of 14 amino acids. CDR1 DFQATT and CDR2 SNEGSKA come from the germline V gene (reference sequence). CDR3 protein: CSARGFRGPETQYF. The CDR3 bases are TGCAGTGCTAGAGGTTTCAGGGGGCCAGAGACCCAGTACTTC.

This clonotype was seen once. This chain joins TRBV16 and TRBJ2-1, with 9 bases fitting TRBD2. Trimming took 4 bases from V and 13 from J; bases not matched to a gene: 8. Looked up from germline, CDR1 is KGHSY and CDR2 is FQNENV. The CDR3 totals 13 residues. CDR3 nucleotide sequence: TGTGCCAGCAGCCCGGGGACTAGCTCCTCACAGTTCTTC. Its translation is CASSPGTSSSQFF.

This clonotype was observed a few times. The chain carries TRBV29-1 and TRBJ2-1; perhaps TRBD1 as D (5 bases). CDR3 length: 15 amino acids. Germline V lookup: CDR1 SQVTM, CDR2 ANQGSEA. V lost 0 bases to trimming and J lost 0 bases, with 9 bases between them. The CDR3 DNA reads as TGCAGCGTTGAAGACCAGGGAAGCTCCTACAATGAGCAGTTCTTC. This gives the protein CSVEDQGSSYNEQFF.

J is TRBJ2-2 and V is TRBV15; D is undetermined. Germline V gene sequence: CDR1 LNHNV, CDR2 YYDKDF (reference sequence). The CDR3 consists of 13 residues. Between the trimmed V and J ends, which lost 9 bases and 5 bases, there was a span of 13 bases. CDR3 in DNA: TGTGCCACTAGAGGACCCACTACCGGGGAGCTGTTTTTT. This sequence encodes CATRGPTTGELFF.

The table lists this clonotype with a few counts. This chain uses TRBV13 with TRBJ2-1; weak D call: TRBD2 (5 bases). Germline V gene data show CDR1 as PRHDT and CDR2 as FYEKMQ (reference sequence). Trimming pared 1 base from V and 0 bases from J, leaving 13 bases between. This CDR3 contains 17 residues. In DNA form, the CDR3 reads TGTGCCAGCAGCTTAGTTAGGGCAGGAGGCTCCTACAATGAGCAGTTCTTC. Translation gives CASSLVRAGGSYNEQFF.

This rearrangement joins TRBV5-5 to TRBJ2-5; 14 nucleotides agree with TRBD2. Germline V gene data show CDR1 as SGHKS and CDR2 as YYEKEE (reference sequence). Germline trimming cut 1 base from V and 11 bases from J; bases unmatched to any gene: 19. The CDR3 loop spans 19 amino acids. The CDR3 region has the DNA TGTGCCAGCAGCTTGTTTGGGACTAGCGGGAGAAGGATAGTTGTAAAGCAGTACTTC. Translation: CASSLFGTSGRRIVVKQYF.

V gene TRBV29-1 combines with J gene TRBJ2-3; 7 bases agree with TRBD2. The CDR3 extends over 16 amino acids. Germline trimming cut 7 bases from V and 0 bases from J; bases unmatched to any gene: 13. Germline-derived CDR1 and CDR2 are SQVTM and ANQGSEA. CDR3 sequence: CSGKGTGRRSTDTQYF. For the CDR3, the DNA is TGCAGCGGGAAGGGAACCGGGAGGCGAAGCACAGATACGCAGTATTTT.

The V call is TRBV20-1, the J call TRBJ1-2; weak D call: TRBD1 (6 bases). The V end lost 1 base, the J end lost 0 bases, and 9 bases lay between the germline ends. Germline CDR1 and CDR2: DFQATT and SNEGSKA (reference sequence). The CDR3 has 14 residues. The CDR3 sequence is CSARAQGTNYGYTF. CDR3 bases: TGCAGTGCTAGAGCACAGGGCACTAACTATGGCTACACCTTC.

This clonotype came up a few times. This rearrangement joins TRBV10-3 to TRBJ2-1, with D possibly matching TRBD2 (6 bases). CDR1 and CDR2 from the germline V gene are ENHRY and SYGVKD. Trimming removed 6 bases at V and 0 bases at J, with 9 bases between. The CDR3 totals 14 residues. CDR3 DNA sequence: TGTGCCATCAGCGAGCGGGTCTCCTACAATGAGCAGTTCTTC. It specifies CAISERVSYNEQFF.

The CDR3 region has the DNA TGTGCCAGCAGTTTAACGCTTTCGCAGCCCCAGCATTTT. As protein: CASSLTLSQPQHF. The V gene is TRBV12-3 or TRBV12-4, the J gene TRBJ1-5, with unresolved D. This CDR3 is 13 amino acids long. Trimming removed 2 bases from V and 7 bases from J, with 9 bases in between.

This clonotype was observed a handful of times. The chain couples TRBV10-3 to TRBJ2-3; tentative D call: TRBD1 (5 bases). The CDR3 runs to 13 residues. Between the trimmed V and J ends, which lost 6 bases and 4 bases, there was a span of 11 bases. The germline gives CDR1 ENHRY, CDR2 SYGVKD. The CDR3 coding sequence is TGTGCCATCAGCCAGGGTAAAGCAGATACGCAGTATTTT. Its translation: CAISQGKADTQYF.

The chain employs TRBV28 and TRBJ2-7, with TRBD2 as a possible D gene (6 bases). V was cut by 7 bases and J by 6 bases, with 16 bases left in between. The CDR3 is 13 amino acids. CDR1 and CDR2 from the germline V gene are MDHEN and SYDVKM. CDR3 in amino acids: CASKPAGNGEQYF. DNA of the CDR3: TGTGCCAGCAAACCGGCGGGGAACGGCGAGCAGTACTTC.

This chain joins TRBV27 and TRBJ2-1; TRBD1 agrees at 8 bases. With V trimmed by 7 bases and J by 3 bases, 11 bases remained unmatched. Per germline, CDR1 MNHEY and CDR2 SMNVEV (reference sequence). This CDR3 is built from 16 residues. This CDR3 is CASIGYRTGLYNEQFF. CDR3 bases: TGTGCCAGCATTGGTTACCGGACAGGGCTCTACAATGAGCAGTTCTTC.

The rearrangement links TRBV20-1 to TRBJ1-5, with D unclear. Per the germline V gene, CDR1 is DFQATT and CDR2 is SNEGSKA (reference sequence). The V gene lost 3 bases and the J gene lost 8 bases, with 11 bases spanning the gap. This CDR3 is built from 12 residues. Here the CDR3 reads CSARTGLKPQHF. CDR3 nucleotide sequence: TGCAGTGCTAGGACCGGGTTAAAGCCCCAGCATTTT.

The chain couples TRBV24-1 to TRBJ2-3; weak D call: TRBD2 (5 bases). Trimming shortened V by 5 bases and J by 1 base, and 12 bases separated the two germline ends. The CDR3 consists of 15 residues. Germline V gives CDR1 KGHDR, CDR2 SFDVKD. The DNA of the CDR3 is TGTGCCACCAGTGCCGAGGGTGTGGGCACAGATACGCAGTATTTT. It codes for CATSAEGVGTDTQYF.

This clonotype was detected a few times. The J gene is TRBJ2-3, the V gene TRBV7-9; TRBD2 aligns across 12 bases. J lost 2 bases, V lost 5 bases, and 8 bases had no gene match. The CDR3 is 17 amino acids. From germline, CDR1 is SEHNR and CDR2 FQNEAQ (reference sequence). The CDR3 coding sequence is TGTGCCAGCAGCCCTTCCGGACTAGCGGGACCCACAGATACGCAGTATTTT. It translates to CASSPSGLAGPTDTQYF.

This rearrangement joins TRBV7-9 to TRBJ1-1, with D maybe TRBD1 (5 bases). Trimming removed 3 bases from V and 4 bases from J, with 6 bases in between. This CDR3 is 12 amino acids long. CDR1 and CDR2 (germline): SEHNR, FQNEAQ (reference sequence). CDR3 loop: CASSFRATEAFF. CDR3 coding DNA: TGTGCCAGCAGCTTCAGGGCCACTGAAGCTTTCTTT.

The table lists this clonotype with a few counts. The chain couples TRBV27 to TRBJ2-5; D may be TRBD2 (6 bases). CDR1 is MNHEY, CDR2 SMNVEV, per germline (reference sequence). The CDR3 runs to 14 residues. Trimming took 7 bases from V and 7 from J, leaving 19 bases between them. Written as DNA, the CDR3 is TGTGCCAGCACCCTGAAGGGAGGCCGTGGGACCCAGTACTTC. Translation gives CASTLKGGRGTQYF.